The clone carrying this TCR beta chain was detected only once. This CDR3 has 12 amino acids. CDR1 is SQVTM, CDR2 ANQGSEA, per germline. Trimming took off 2 bases at V and 5 bases at J, with 6 bases between the two ends. The sample is drawn from a study of blood T cell repertoires in COVID-19. Study information: The United States, Italy and Spain were the sources of the acute and convalescent COVID-19 samples. From T cells, B-cell-depleted T cells, or PBMCs came the material, which was cDNA or gDNA.

Per the original methods: Cell counts per sample came from amplifying reference gene primers. Some clones are missing from TCRdb's copy, which holds only in-frame ones; the method was immunoSEQ multiplex PCR. From that table come the V and J calls and clone size; the DNA was used to work out D and trimming. Of more than 150,000 clones listed, around 87% are singletons. This TCR was sampled from a man in his fifties with acute or convalescent COVID-19. What was sequenced was peripheral blood. The rearrangement links TRBV29-1 to TRBJ2-2, with D perhaps TRBD2 (5 bases). The CDR3 region has the DNA TGCAGCGTTGAACGGAGGACCGGGGAGCTGTTTTTT. Amino acids: CSVERRTGELFF.